This passage covers 21 T cell receptor beta chains from one sample sequenced in a study of T cells in Graves' hyperthyroidism and ophthalmopathy. Amplification targeted TCR beta CDR3 regions from RNA transcripts. The HTBI set primed first-round TCR CDR3 RT-PCR. TCRdb redid the calling of the multiplex PCR reads with MiXCR, one entry per CDR3 protein. The profile covers 200,000 to 250,000 distinct CDR3 sequences, with about a sixth appearing a single time and 40% to 65% taken by the ten largest. What was sequenced was blood. The receptors here all came from a woman in her forties or fifties with Graves' hyperthyroidism.

This clonotype was recorded many times. The rearrangement joins TRBV30 to TRBJ2-5; either TRBD1 or TRBD2 may supply D (5 bases each). Trimming removed 3 bases at V and 3 bases at J, with 8 bases between. This CDR3 region has 12 residues. Looked up from germline, CDR1 is GTSNPN and CDR2 is SVGIG (reference sequence). DNA of the CDR3: TGTGCCTGGAGCCTGGGGGAAGAGACCCAGTACTTC. This gives the protein CAWSLGEETQYF.

This clonotype was counted at least ten times. The CDR3 DNA sequence: TGTGCCAGCAGCTCCAGGGGGTCAGCCTACAATGAGCAGTTCTTC. Translated: CASSSRGSAYNEQFF. The chain joins TRBV28 to TRBJ2-1; TRBD1 agrees at 7 bases. The V and J ends lost 6 bases and 2 bases, in that order; junction bases with no gene match: 7. Germline CDR1 is MDHEN and CDR2 is SYDVKM. The CDR3 covers 15 residues.

In its sample, this clonotype was seen many times. The CDR3 DNA sequence: TGCAGTGCTAGAGATCCGGCTGGGGCCAACGTCCTGACTTTC. It encodes CSARDPAGANVLTF. This chain links TRBV20-1 with TRBJ2-6; D is unclear. This CDR3 comprises 14 residues. From germline, CDR1 is DFQATT and CDR2 SNEGSKA (reference sequence). Trimming left V 0 bases short and J 2 bases short, with 5 bases between.

Only a few counts were recorded for this clonotype. This chain joins TRBV6-2 or TRBV6-3 and TRBJ2-2; 14 positions match TRBD2. The length of the CDR3 is 15 residues. Germline values: CDR1 MNHEY, CDR2 SVGEGT. Trimming cost V 11 bases and J 7 bases; bases outside gene matches: 9. CDR3 coding DNA: TGTGCCCGAGGACTAGCGGGAGGATTGGGCGGGGAGCTGTTTTTT. Translating gives CARGLAGGLGGELFF.

This clonotype was seen just once. J is TRBJ1-4 and V is TRBV7-9; D is undetermined. Germline loops: CDR1 SEHNR, CDR2 FQNEAQ (reference sequence). The V end lost 5 bases, the J end lost 6 bases, and 10 bases lay between the germline ends. This CDR3 comprises 13 residues. The chain's CDR3 is CASSRPGDEKLFF. In nucleotides, the CDR3 is TGTGCCAGCAGCCGGCCCGGGGATGAAAAACTGTTTTTT.

The rearrangement links TRBV7-2 to TRBJ2-2, with TRBD2 identical over 8 bases. This CDR3 has 15 amino acids. The germline V gene has CDR1 SGHTA and CDR2 FQGNSA. V gave up 4 bases and J gave up 5 bases; unmatched junction bases: 6. The CDR3 DNA is TGTGCCAGCAGCTCAGCGGGAGCGGGGACCGGGGAGCTGTTTTTT. Translation gives CASSSAGAGTGELFF.

This clonotype has a count of ten or more. J is TRBJ2-7 and V is TRBV5-4; D is perhaps TRBD1 (6 bases). The V and J ends lost 0 bases and 6 bases respectively, with 16 bases between them. Germline CDR1 is SGHNT and CDR2 is YYREEE (reference sequence). The length of the CDR3 is 15 residues. The CDR3 protein is CASSLAQGPTSEQYF. CDR3 bases: TGTGCCAGCAGCTTGGCACAGGGTCCCACCAGCGAGCAGTACTTC. The whole variable domain, remainder taken from reference TRBV5-4 and TRBJ2-7, is ETGVTQSPTHLIKTRGQQVTLRCSSQSGHNTVSWYQQALGQGPQFIFQYYREEENGRGNFPPRFSGLQFPNYSSELNVNALELDDSALYLCASSLAQGPTSEQYFGPGTRLTVT.

This clonotype has just a few counts. V and J are TRBV30 and TRBJ1-2; D remains ambiguous. Germline V gives CDR1 GTSNPN, CDR2 SVGIG (reference sequence). The V end lost 3 bases, the J end lost 8 bases, and 16 bases lay between the germline ends. The CDR3 spans 13 residues. The CDR3 is CAWRDLGNRGYTF. In nucleotides, the CDR3 is TGTGCCTGGAGAGACTTAGGGAACCGGGGCTACACCTTC.

This chain uses TRBV30 with TRBJ2-5; D is uncertain. Trimming stripped 1 base from V and 5 bases from J, with 5 bases between. The CDR3 contains 11 residues. CDR1 is GTSNPN and CDR2 is SVGIG in the germline V gene (reference sequence). As DNA, the CDR3 is TGTGCCTGGAGTGAATTGGAGACCCAGTACTTC. Protein product: CAWSELETQYF.

The sample holds one count of this clonotype. The rearrangement links TRBV5-5 to TRBJ2-7; TRBD1 matches at 7 bases. The germline gives CDR1 SGHKS, CDR2 YYEKEE (reference sequence). CDR3 length: 16 residues. Unmatched junction bases numbered 12, after V lost 4 bases and J lost 2 bases. The CDR3 sequence: CASSAGTVIPTYEQYF. The CDR3 nucleotides are TGTGCCAGCAGCGCTGGGACAGTCATCCCCACCTACGAGCAGTACTTC.

The chain recombines TRBV7-3 with TRBJ2-7; TRBD1 matches 7 bases. Per germline, CDR1 SGHTA and CDR2 FQGTGA. The trim removed 2 bases at V and 5 bases at J, leaving 6 bases unmatched. This CDR3 comprises 14 residues. The CDR3 nucleotides read TGTGCCAGCAGCTTAGGTGGGACAGTTAACGAGCAGTACTTC. Translation: CASSLGGTVNEQYF.

This chain links TRBV25-1 with TRBJ2-5; 8 bases are shared with TRBD1. V shed 4 bases, J shed 5 bases, and the junction held 12 bases outside the gene matches. The CDR3 loop spans 16 amino acids. Germline V gene lookup returns CDR1 MGHDK and CDR2 SYGVNS. This chain's CDR3 is CASSVLRQGRMETQYF. CDR3 coding DNA: TGTGCCAGCAGTGTGTTGAGACAGGGGAGAATGGAGACCCAGTACTTC.

This clonotype was seen ten or more times. This chain joins TRBV28 and TRBJ1-1, with 7 bases lining up with TRBD1. CDR3 size: 15 residues. Germline loops: CDR1 MDHEN, CDR2 SYDVKM. V lost 5 bases to trimming and J lost 1 base; unmatched junction nucleotides: 7. CDR3 loop: CASSHPGQKNTEAFF. CDR3 in DNA: TGTGCCAGCAGTCACCCGGGACAGAAGAACACTGAAGCTTTCTTT.

This sequence joins TRBV20-1 and TRBJ2-7; D gene uncertain. CDR3 length: 13 amino acids. Trimming took 6 bases from V and 2 from J, leaving 14 bases between them. Germline V gene lookup returns CDR1 DFQATT and CDR2 SNEGSKA (reference sequence). The chain's CDR3 is CSAISDLAYEQYF. The CDR3 nucleotides read TGCAGTGCAATTTCTGACTTGGCCTACGAGCAGTACTTC.

In its sample, this clonotype was seen a few times. The J gene is TRBJ2-1, the V gene TRBV3-1; perhaps TRBD2 as D (6 bases). Trimming removed 1 base from V and 10 bases from J, with 11 bases in between. This CDR3 spans 13 amino acids. Germline lookup yields CDR1 LGHDT and CDR2 YNNKEL (reference sequence). CDR3 residues: CASSQAILAEQFF. In DNA, the CDR3 is TGTGCCAGCAGCCAAGCAATTCTAGCGGAGCAGTTCTTC.

This clonotype has a count of ten or more. J is TRBJ1-1 and V is TRBV14; 9 bases line up with TRBD1. The J segment lost 2 bases and the V segment lost 1 base, leaving 2 bases of the junction unmatched. This CDR3 contains 15 residues. Germline V gives CDR1 SGHDN, CDR2 FVKESK. The CDR3 loop reads CASSQATGGNTEAFF. Here the CDR3 DNA reads TGTGCCAGCAGCCAAGCCACAGGGGGCAACACTGAAGCTTTCTTT.

This clonotype showed up just a few times. The chain is built from TRBV10-3 and TRBJ2-2; maybe TRBD1 (5 bases). Looked up from germline, CDR1 is ENHRY and CDR2 is SYGVKD. The CDR3 covers 15 residues. V shed 0 bases and J shed 0 bases, with 5 bases lying between them. CDR3 residues: CAISESTANTGELFF. In nucleotides, the CDR3 is TGTGCCATCAGTGAGTCGACAGCGAACACCGGGGAGCTGTTTTTT.

This clonotype was detected many times. The genes are TRBV7-9 and TRBJ2-7; 8 nucleotides align to TRBD1. The germline V gene encodes CDR1 SEHNR and CDR2 FQNEAQ (reference sequence). The junction had 13 bases not matched to a gene; V was cut back by 3 bases and J by 0 bases. This CDR3 spans 18 amino acids. In DNA form, the CDR3 reads TGTGCCAGCAGCTTTCTGACAGGGGATTTTTTTACCTCCTACGAGCAGTACTTC. Amino acids: CASSFLTGDFFTSYEQYF.

This clonotype has a handful of counts. The V and J genes are TRBV10-3 and TRBJ2-3; weak D call: TRBD2 (5 bases). CDR1 is ENHRY, CDR2 SYGVKD, per germline. V was shortened by 10 bases and J by 7 bases, with 15 bases between the two germline ends. The CDR3 has 12 amino acids. The DNA of the CDR3 is TGTGCCACCAGGACTCCCCAATATACGCAGTATTTT. Amino acid sequence: CATRTPQYTQYF.

This clonotype was counted at least ten times. This chain joins TRBV27 and TRBJ1-5, with 7 bases matching TRBD1. With 3 bases clipped from V and 5 bases from J, the junction kept 7 bases outside the gene matches. Germline lookup yields CDR1 MNHEY and CDR2 SMNVEV (reference sequence). The CDR3 is 15 residues long. The CDR3 is CASSFIDRVDQPQHF. CDR3 nucleotide sequence: TGTGCCAGCAGTTTCATCGACAGGGTGGATCAGCCCCAGCATTTT.

This clonotype was seen ten or more times. The V and J genes are TRBV27 and TRBJ2-7; perhaps TRBD1 as D (8 bases). V shed 5 bases and J shed 2 bases, with 16 bases lying between them. This CDR3 region has 15 residues. Germline CDR1 and CDR2: MNHEY and SMNVEV (reference sequence). Written as DNA, the CDR3 is TGTGCCAGCAGTAGCGGGGACAGGCGAACCTACGAGCAGTACTTC. This sequence encodes CASSSGDRRTYEQYF.